This T cell receptor beta chain was documented in a study of graft-versus-host responses after intestinal transplantation. Study overall: The study gave all recipients anti-thymocyte globulin induction, then tacrolimus and steroids for approximately 3 years.

General observations from the study: Early after transplant, HvG clones declined as circulating GvH clones peaked. GvH clones were identified in recipient marrow, with some first appearing in ileum or blood.

Repertoires were generated with immunoSEQ multiplex PCR, while TCRdb's copy carries only in-frame clones and drops some. Of about 24,000 clones in the sample, around two fifths were seen once. Stimulators, approximately 200,000 irradiated and violet-dye-labeled cells, were plated with approximately 200,000 CFSE-labeled responder cells. The CDR3 covers 16 residues. With V trimmed by 1 base and J by 2 bases, 0 bases remained unmatched. The V gene's germline CDR1 is MGHRA and CDR2 YSYEKL. The gene calls are TRBV4-1 and TRBJ2-5; 14 nucleotides align to TRBD2. This receptor was identified in a human patient who received an intestinal transplant. This specimen was alloreactive CD4+ T cells from a mixed lymphocyte reaction culture, taken before intestinal transplant. Stated subset: CFSE-low proliferating T cells sorted from roughly 6-day pre-transplant mixed lymphocyte reaction (GvH or HvG direction). The CDR3 region has the DNA TGCGCCAGCAGCCAAGGACTAGCGGGGGGGCAAGAGACCCAGTACTTC. It codes for CASSQGLAGGQETQYF.